This entry features one TCR beta chain sequence. Its recognized antigen is unknown. No clone much larger than this one lies a single base away; base qualities are absent. The cohort comprised several hundred healthy bone marrow donors. At the time of sampling, all cohort members were nominally healthy, though unrecorded immune exposures were likely present. The donor tested CMV seronegative, placing the donor among the 350 to 400 seronegative members of the cohort. A peripheral blood sample was collected from each donor, and TCR beta sequencing was performed on peripheral blood mononuclear cells. The Qiagen DNeasy Blood Extraction Kit was used to extract genomic DNA from the blood cell samples. V is cut by 5 bases and J by 9 bases, and the space between the germline ends is 23 bases. Based on the germline V gene, the CDR1 and CDR2 sequences are MDHEN and SYDVKM. Reading from cysteine to phenylalanine, the CDR3 counts 16 amino acids. Only CDR3 DNA is held: 48 bases, read in frame from base 1.

The source of the sample is a study of cytomegalovirus exposure and HLA in healthy donors (dated by TCRdb to 2015 to 2018). Some background on the complete study: According to an earlier analysis of several hundred of the donors, about 190 million T cells yielded some 120 million unique TCR beta sequences and about 280 Gb of sequence data. Roughly 310 gigabases of sequencing data and 78 million or so unique TCR sequences were included in an early release covering about 700 HLA-typed donors. The genetic ancestry cluster associated with self-reported Caucasian donors included over 80% of the 350 to 500 genotyped donors. The study aimed to test whether signatures of past pathogen exposure could be identified by cataloging public T cell receptors. The T cell repertoires of some 670 subjects were profiled by immunosequencing and related to cytomegalovirus serostatus. A separate validation cohort of over a hundred different subjects was used in addition to the roughly 700-subject first cohort. High-throughput TCR immunosequencing, statistical association of individual TCRs with disease status, and machine learning were combined to predict cytomegalovirus infection status. In a later analysis, previously published TCR beta repertoires from 550 to 700 donors were re-analyzed and high-resolution HLA genotyping was added so that TCR occurrence patterns could be studied. Rather than drawing on any new phenotypic data, the later analysis identified candidate immune exposures from TCR beta sequences and the way those sequences occurred across donors. An earlier analysis of several hundred of the donors applied high-throughput TCR beta sequencing to assess whether each TCR beta V gene segment acted as functional or pseudogenic. Donor age, sex, ethnicity and CMV serostatus were collected together with the repertoire data. A later genetic analysis took genome-wide SNP genotypes for about 55% of the 666 donors and used that subset as a discovery cohort. All discovery cohort repertoires had been generated on a single sequencing platform. Both class I and class II loci were covered by HLA typing, at four-digit resolution. The number of donors typed differed by locus, with about 629-640 for A, B, C, DRB1 and DQB1, approximately 500 for DQA1, 600 to 610 for DPA1, and about 450 for DPB1. Several DR-DQ haplotypes were treated as single units for association and clustering because of strong linkage in the cohort. On average, 235,054 unique TCR beta nucleotide sequences were sequenced per donor among several hundred genotyped donors of the cohort, with roughly 18% of those sequences being non-productive.

Libraries were prepared through the immunoSEQ multiplex PCR assay. For the multiplex PCR, a mixture combining 60 forward primers for TCR Vbeta segments and 13 reverse primers for TCR Jbeta segments was used. A multiplex PCR assay on genomic DNA amplified the CDR3 region of rearranged TCR beta genes. The Illumina HiSeq System was used to sequence the amplified TCR beta libraries as 87-base-pair reads. As for the authors' bioinformatics: Across the 500 to 750 repertoires, a later analysis counted 80 million or so unique TCR beta chains, around 10 million of which were shared by at least two donors. Raw reads were error-corrected and collapsed into unique sequences with a nearest-neighbor algorithm that merged closely related sequences to remove PCR and sequencing errors. To assign V, D and J gene segments, CDR3 sequences were aligned to IMGT reference sequences. For a sequence to be retained, a match of at least six nucleotides was required to both a V gene segment and a J gene segment. Rearrangements were classified as productive when the CDR3 lacked stop codons and remained in frame with V and J, and all other rearrangements were classified as non-productive. CDR3 was defined by IMGT convention, running from the second conserved V-encoded cysteine to the conserved J-encoded phenylalanine. The earlier analysis of approximately 590 of the donors excluded any sequence lacking an unambiguous match to a single V gene segment. In an earlier analysis of almost 600 of the donors, a V segment was called functional when productive rearrangements were above 56.7%, and segregating when the standard deviation between donors exceeded 5%. To diagnose cytomegalovirus status from the catalog of TCR beta chain sequences, a statistical classification framework was built. In a later analysis, V and J genes were assigned by comparing TCR nucleotide sequences against IMGT/GENE-DB human TR gene sequences. A later analysis assigned CDR3 sequences and most-parsimonious VDJ recombination scenarios with the TCRdist pipeline. A later analysis defined each TCR beta chain by its CDR3 amino acid sequence plus V-gene family, and excluded reads lacking a unique V-gene family. To address suspected cross-contamination and a sequencing artifact, a later analysis removed over 500 highly shared, low-generation-probability nucleotide sequences. For each public chain, a later analysis derived a clonal expansion index from normalized ranks of inferred template counts within each repertoire. Generation probabilities in a later analysis came from a VDJ recombination model fitted to out-of-frame rearrangements, and those results were checked against IGoR. A later analysis scored TCR-TCR, TCR-HLA and TCR-CMV co-occurrence with hypergeometric tests, applying a repertoire-size bias correction to TCR pairs. To estimate false discovery rates, a later analysis permuted the HLA or CMV assignments 20 times. In a later analysis, co-occurring TCRs were grouped using DBSCAN, with TCRdist sequence similarity added in when clustering inside HLA-allele-positive subsets. Repertoires with fewer than 30,000 or more than 120,000 public chains, plus five repertoires with anomalous nucleotide sharing, were excluded from co-occurrence clustering. TCRdb retrieved this table from immuneACCESS and kept in-frame rearrangements only. Not all clones are present; in checked studies, unresolved V genes account for under half, and no reason is known for the remainder. V and J calls and clone size come straight from that table; D and trimming were deduced from the DNA. The sample yields 65,000 to 95,000 clones; 79% were counted once. Of the sample, 2.5% is held by the ten largest clones.

Paper-wide results and their limitations: In a later analysis, HLA-associated TCR beta chains were found to be more clonally expanded and to have lower generation probabilities than equally common non-associated chains. A cluster of highly shared sequence variants was judged likely to be a technical artifact of the sequencing pipeline. Presence/absence analyses assumed roughly uniform sequencing depth across donors, an assumption that may not hold. At a false discovery rate of 0.05, a later analysis linked fewer than 20,000 TCR beta sequences to specific HLA alleles. In vitro tests confirmed that three of the cytomegalovirus-associated TCR beta chains recognize cytomegalovirus antigens. An association between a missense DCLRE1C variant and V-gene and J-gene trimming of TCR beta chains was found in a later genetic analysis and replicated in an independent cohort. Because some donors lacked HLA typing at each locus, the association tests relied only on the typed subset. In a later genetic analysis, fewer N-insertions in productive TCRs were reported among donors in an Asian-associated ancestry cluster than the roughly 640-donor mean. This cohort had only TCR beta chains sequenced, and the lack of alpha or paired-chain data limited which features could be detected. Most TCR sequences were observed very rarely across donors, whereas some public TCRs were present in many individuals. Linkage disequilibrium might explain the correlated functional status among segregating V segments, but an unknown experimental factor could not be excluded. The study listed 150 to 200 TCR beta chains as associated with cytomegalovirus. The only immune exposure information available for the cohort was CMV serostatus. In both the original and validation cohorts, the classifier was reported to diagnose cytomegalovirus status with high specificity and sensitivity. When HLA alleles, especially DR and DQ, strongly co-occurred, TCR associations were difficult to assign to individual alleles. In an earlier analysis of around 600 of the donors, most TCR beta V segments were observed in productive rearrangements about 90% or about 30% of the time, broadly matching IMGT annotations. A further reported finding was that TCR beta sequences accurately predicted the HLA-A and HLA-B alleles for most subjects in the first cohort. In a later analysis, the rate of TCR association differed among HLA loci, with DRB1 alleles having the most associated TCRs and HLA-C alleles having the fewest. Because the 87-base-pair reads could not distinguish some IMGT-functional V segments, including TRBV6-2 and TRBV6-3, those segments were excluded. A later analysis found that most CMV-associated TCR beta chains appeared HLA-restricted, with HLA associations seemingly driven largely by CMV exposure. It was suggested by the authors that the approach could potentially be generalized to other disease states and immunological phenotypes. Seventeen rarely observed V segments, including chromosome 9 orphons, were excluded from the earlier analysis of several hundred of the donors because counts were too low. According to a later analysis, parvovirus B19, influenza, CMV and Epstein-Barr virus appeared linked to several top co-occurrence clusters.

The sequencing sample was made of PBMCs. This clonotype originated in a man aged 25-45 years in good health and CMV-seronegative. The V gene is TRBV28 and the J gene is TRBJ2-1; perhaps TRBD2 is the D gene, with 6 bases matching. The CDR3 has the sequence CASSTAYERELTEQFF. In nucleotides, the sequence is TGTGCCAGCAGTACCGCCTATGAACGGGAGCTTACTGAGCAGTTCTTC.